A few counts support the clone carrying this T cell receptor (beta chain). Thyroid ultrasound, orbital computed tomography, clinical symptoms, and serum thyroxine and TRAb underpinned diagnoses. PBMCs were sourced from 9 to 10 ml fresh peripheral blood. Per the germline V gene, CDR1 is MNHGY and CDR2 is SVAAGI. This CDR3 spans 14 amino acids. V lost 4 bases and J 8 bases, leaving 17 bases between the germline ends. Amplified TCR beta CDR3 regions came from RNA transcripts. HTBI primers were the set used in a first-round RT-PCR of the TCR CDR3. TCRdb itself ran the multiplex PCR reads through MiXCR, one entry per CDR3 protein. The top ten clones hold 15% to 20% of a sample with around 480,000 distinct CDR3 sequences, around 14% of them seen once. This specimen belongs to a study of T cells in Graves' hyperthyroidism and ophthalmopathy.

This TCR was recovered from a woman between 18 and 30 years old with Graves' hyperthyroidism. The chain joins TRBV6-9 to TRBJ1-2, with D hard to call. The sample consisted of blood. CDR3 DNA sequence: TGTGCCAGCAGTTCCCTCGACCGAGAGAGGGGCTACACCTTC. Its protein is CASSSLDRERGYTF.